This T cell receptor (beta chain) was sequenced in a study of early T cells in non-severe SARS-CoV-2 infection. Whole-study context: Sequencing used unsorted whole-blood bulk RNA, so chains lack pairing. Overall study findings and caveats: Using VDJdb, the matching emphasized anti-spike CD8 responses while missing private and CD4 specificities.

There are a few counts of this clonotype. What it binds is not known. Per the germline V gene, CDR1 is SGHDT and CDR2 is YYEEEE. The CDR3 has 14 residues. Trimming cost V 0 bases and J 0 bases, with 7 bases left between them. Molecules of cDNA were individually given unique molecular identifiers that were attached to them. TCRdb reprocessed the 5' RACE reads with MiXCR, giving one entry per CDR3 protein. The profile covers over 55,000 distinct CDR3 sequences, with around 13% appearing a single time and 2.9% taken by the ten largest. Sequenced sample: whole blood. The genes are TRBV5-6 and TRBJ2-7, with D hard to call. The sequence came from an adult who was a healthcare worker with PCR-confirmed SARS-CoV-2 infection or an uninfected control (not recorded which). CDR3 amino acids: CASSLGANSYEQYF. DNA for the CDR3: TGTGCCAGCAGCTTGGGGGCGAACTCCTACGAGCAGTACTTC.